This T cell receptor (beta chain) was sequenced in a study of identifying expanded T cells in peripheral blood. General study points: Over two and four weeks, about 17 and 20 clones changed, versus 1.2 between replicates.

Assay: immunoSEQ multiplex PCR; the TCRdb copy retains only in-frame clones and omits some. Found here are approximately 97,000 clones, about nine tenths of them singletons; the top ten hold 14%. A remark on this clone: Its antigen remains unknown.

Germline assignment: CDR1 SGHRS and CDR2 YFSETQ. The CDR3 runs to 16 residues. V shed 4 bases and J shed 2 bases, with 15 bases lying between them. The rearrangement links TRBV5-1 to TRBJ2-2; D is tentatively TRBD1 or TRBD2 (5 bases each). The specimen sequenced was blood. The TCR sequence derives from a person aged 18 to 69 in good health. The CDR3 reads CASSTGRRPNTGELFF. CDR3 coding DNA: TGCGCCAGCAGCACGGGACGGAGGCCCAACACCGGGGAGCTGTTTTTT.